This record covers a single T cell receptor (beta chain). V lost 4 bases and J lost 5, with 14 bases in between. CDR3 size: 14 residues. CDR1 is MNHEY, CDR2 SVGAGI, per germline. As originally analysed: Estimation of nucleated cell counts relied on the amplification of reference gene primers. Clones were read by immunoSEQ multiplex PCR, and TCRdb kept only the in-frame ones, dropping some. The DNA was the basis for D and trimming; V, J and clone size are from that table. The table lists over 40,000 clones, 75% to 95% of them singletons. This specimen comes from a study of blood T cell repertoires in COVID-19. On the study more broadly: The United States, Italy and Spain were the sources of the acute and convalescent COVID-19 samples. From T cells, B-cell-depleted T cells, or PBMCs came the material, which was cDNA or gDNA.

The sequence came from a man between 65 and 85 years old with active COVID-19. J is TRBJ1-1 and V is TRBV6-5; no clear D. The source material was peripheral blood. The CDR3 loop reads CASSSGRPGTEAFF. In DNA, the CDR3 is TGTGCCAGCAGTTCCGGGAGGCCCGGAACTGAAGCTTTCTTT.